This T cell receptor (beta chain) was profiled in a study of T cell responses to AZD1222 COVID-19 vaccine. Profiling relied on immunoSEQ multiplex PCR, and the TCRdb table lists in-frame clones only, not all of them. The sample carries about 94,000 clones, 70% to 90% recorded once. Germline CDR1 reads LGHNA; CDR2 reads YSLEER. The CDR3 consists of 16 residues. J gave up 6 bases and V 0 bases, and 7 bases lay outside the gene matches. The starting material was peripheral blood, obtained on day 0 of AZD1222 vaccination. The source is an adult in good health. The V gene is TRBV4-3, the J gene TRBJ2-7; 11 positions agree with TRBD1. The DNA for the CDR3 is TGCGCCAGCAGCCAAGAATCTCGGACAGGGGGCAGCGAGCAGTACTTC. This gives the protein CASSQESRTGGSEQYF.